The 21 T cell receptor beta chains presented below share a single source sample, sequenced in a study of OX40 agonist ivuxolimab in advanced cancers. Sequencing used immunoSEQ multiplex PCR; TCRdb keeps in-frame clones, though not all of them. The table includes tens of thousands of clones, about 86% detected once. The sample consisted of CD4+ or CD8+ T cells sorted from blood, taken in a trial of the OX40 agonist ivuxolimab. The source is an adult with an advanced solid tumor such as melanoma, head and neck, liver or kidney cancer.

The rearrangement joins TRBV5-6 to TRBJ1-5; D is perhaps TRBD1 (6 bases). CDR3 length: 13 residues. Trimming left V 1 base short and J 7 bases short, with 9 bases between. CDR1 SGHDT and CDR2 YYEEEE come from the germline V gene. CDR3 amino acids: CASSLSGVQPQHF. CDR3 in DNA: TGTGCCAGCAGCTTGTCAGGGGTCCAGCCCCAGCATTTT.

The genes are TRBV4-1 and TRBJ2-7, with 15 bases fitting TRBD2. Germline V gene data show CDR1 as MGHRA and CDR2 as YSYEKL. The CDR3 extends over 15 amino acids. Trimming took 5 bases from V and 6 from J; bases not matched to a gene: 5. The CDR3 sequence is CASSKPGLAGGEQYF. CDR3 coding DNA: TGCGCCAGCAGCAAACCGGGACTAGCGGGAGGCGAGCAGTACTTC.

The rearrangement joins TRBV30 to TRBJ2-1, with a weak D call TRBD1 (5 bases). This CDR3 has 11 residues. The V and J ends lost 0 bases and 12 bases respectively, with 9 bases between them. Germline values: CDR1 GTSNPN, CDR2 SVGIG (reference sequence). Here the CDR3 DNA reads TGTGCCTGGAGTGTACTAAGGGGGCAGTTCTTC. This gives the protein CAWSVLRGQFF.

The chain carries TRBV5-4 and TRBJ2-3; 11 nucleotides agree with TRBD2. Germline CDR1 SGHNT, CDR2 YYREEE (reference sequence). The CDR3 has 17 amino acids. With V trimmed by 5 bases and J by 0 bases, 8 bases remained unmatched. CDR3 loop: CASRPGTSGSSTDTQYF. DNA of the CDR3: TGTGCCAGCAGACCCGGGACTAGCGGCTCTAGCACAGATACGCAGTATTTT.

This chain connects TRBV9 to TRBJ2-1; 8 positions match TRBD2. CDR1 is SGDLS, CDR2 YYNGEE, per germline. The CDR3 has 15 amino acids. Trimming took 0 bases from V and 5 from J; bases not matched to a gene: 4. This chain's CDR3 is CASSVVAGTDNEQFF. For the CDR3, the DNA is TGTGCCAGCAGCGTAGTAGCGGGAACCGACAATGAGCAGTTCTTC. Full variable domain (rest looked up from reference TRBV9 and TRBJ2-1): DSGVTQTPKHLITATGQRVTLRCSPRSGDLSVYWYQQSLDQGLQFLIQYYNGEERAKGNILERFSAQQFPDLHSELNLSSLELGDSALYFCASSVVAGTDNEQFFGPGTRLTVL.

This clone was detected only a few times. CDR3: CASSPNSGRASNEQFF. The DNA of the CDR3 is TGTGCCAGCAGCCCGAATAGCGGGAGGGCCTCGAATGAGCAGTTCTTC. The genes are TRBV11-3 and TRBJ2-1, with 11 bases matching TRBD2. Germline-derived CDR1 and CDR2 are SGHNT and YENEEA. Trimming at V came to 5 bases and at J to 7 bases, leaving 10 bases not matched to a gene. The length of the CDR3 is 16 residues.

The chain employs TRBV28 and TRBJ1-1; TRBD1 matches at 10 bases. The ends lost 6 bases at V and 8 bases at J; junction bases unmatched: 12. There are 15 residues in the CDR3. Germline V gives CDR1 MDHEN, CDR2 SYDVKM. CDR3 sequence: CASRKTRTGGGEAFF. The DNA of the CDR3 is TGTGCCAGCAGGAAAACTAGGACAGGGGGTGGAGAAGCTTTCTTT. The full variable domain, with the rest looked up from reference TRBV28 and TRBJ1-1, is DVKVTQSSRYLVKRTGEKVFLECVQDMDHENMFWYRQDPGLGLRLIYFSYDVKMKEKGDIPEGYSVSREKKERFSLILESASTNQTSMYLCASRKTRTGGGEAFFGQGTRLTVV.

CDR3 sequence reads: CASSVVGAPYEQYF. CDR3 DNA sequence: TGTGCCAGCAGCGTAGTAGGGGCCCCCTACGAGCAGTACTTC. The chain employs TRBV9 and TRBJ2-7, with D perhaps matching TRBD1 (5 bases). The germline V gene has CDR1 SGDLS and CDR2 YYNGEE. The ends were cut back, 0 bases at V and 2 bases at J, with 9 bases in the middle. The CDR3 covers 14 residues.

The rearrangement uses TRBV27 and TRBJ2-7; D might be TRBD1 or TRBD2, each matching 6 bases. V was pared by 0 bases and J by 5 bases, with 14 bases between. CDR1 is MNHEY, CDR2 SMNVEV, per germline (reference sequence). The CDR3 loop spans 15 amino acids. CDR3: CASSLSGGATHEQYF. CDR3 sequence (DNA): TGTGCCAGCAGTTTATCCGGGGGCGCGACCCACGAGCAGTACTTC.

V gene TRBV7-3 combines with J gene TRBJ1-1; D remains ambiguous. Germline V gene sequence: CDR1 SGHTA, CDR2 FQGTGA. This CDR3 is 13 amino acids long. V lost 4 bases, J lost 0 bases, and 6 bases lay in between. The CDR3 DNA follows: TGTGCCAGCAGCTCCCATATGAACACTGAAGCTTTCTTT. Translation: CASSSHMNTEAFF.

V and J are TRBV5-4 and TRBJ2-5; D may correspond to TRBD1 or TRBD2 (7 bases each). Germline values: CDR1 SGHNT, CDR2 YYREEE (reference sequence). The length of the CDR3 is 16 residues. V was trimmed by 3 bases and J by 5 bases, leaving 20 bases between them. CDR3 sequence (DNA): TGTGCCAGCAGCTCAGGGGGGGAGAGATCTCGGGAGACCCAGTACTTC. Amino acids: CASSSGGERSRETQYF.

The chain employs TRBV11-1 and TRBJ2-1; possible D gene TRBD2, 6 bases. The CDR3 sequence is 15 residues long. The germline V gene encodes CDR1 SGHAT and CDR2 FQDESV (reference sequence). Trimming took off 2 bases at V and 2 bases at J, with 10 bases between the two ends. This CDR3 is CASSLTGDPYNEQFF. DNA of the CDR3: TGTGCCAGCAGCTTAACGGGAGACCCCTACAATGAGCAGTTCTTC.

This chain uses TRBV2 with TRBJ1-2; a possible D gene is TRBD1 (6 bases). The V gene's germline CDR1 is SNHLY and CDR2 FYNNEI. The CDR3 has 13 residues. V shed 6 bases and J shed 0 bases, with 8 bases lying between them. This CDR3 is CASRDSPNYGYTF. CDR3 bases: TGTGCCAGCAGGGACAGCCCTAACTATGGCTACACCTTC.

CDR3 in DNA: TGTGCCAGCAGTTTCGCTAGCCGGGCCACAGATACGCAGTATTTT. As protein: CASSFASRATDTQYF. The V call is TRBV27, the J call TRBJ2-3; maybe TRBD2 (5 bases). The germline CDR1 and CDR2 sequences are MNHEY and SMNVEV (reference sequence). V was cut by 3 bases and J by 2 bases, with 12 bases left in between. The CDR3 consists of 15 residues.

The chain joins TRBV4-1 to TRBJ2-3, with no clear D. Trimming took 1 base from V and 3 from J, leaving 5 bases between them. The CDR3 spans 13 residues. CDR1 and CDR2 (germline): MGHRA, YSYEKL. CDR3 coding DNA: TGCGCCAGCAGCCAAGGGATAACAGATACGCAGTATTTT. It translates to CASSQGITDTQYF.

V is TRBV9 and J is TRBJ2-7; D possibly corresponds to TRBD2 (6 bases). Germline loops: CDR1 SGDLS, CDR2 YYNGEE. This CDR3 is built from 13 residues. The germline V and J ends were trimmed by 4 bases and 6 bases, with 14 bases remaining between them. The CDR3, as DNA: TGTGCCAGCAGCACCTTAGCGGCGGGCGAGCAGTACTTC. Residues: CASSTLAAGEQYF.

The chain combines TRBV7-3 with TRBJ2-1; 9 bases fit TRBD1. Trimming took 5 bases from V and 5 from J; bases not matched to a gene: 10. CDR1 and CDR2 from the germline V gene are SGHTA and FQGTGA. CDR3 length: 16 amino acids. In DNA form, the CDR3 reads TGTGCCAGCAGCGCTAGATCCGGGACAGGGAACAATGAGCAGTTCTTC. Translated: CASSARSGTGNNEQFF. The full variable domain, rest sourced from reference TRBV7-3 and TRBJ2-1, is GAGVSQTPSNKVTEKGKYVELRCDPISGHTALYWYRQSLGQGPEFLIYFQGTGAADDSGLPNDRFFAVRPEGSVSTLKIQRTERGDSAVYLCASSARSGTGNNEQFFGPGTRLTVL.

The gene calls are TRBV5-8 and TRBJ2-5, with unresolved D. The J call may be in error: the DNA end matches TRBJ2-7 better. The length of the CDR3 is 13 residues. Germline lookup yields CDR1 SGHTS and CDR2 YDEGEE. The CDR3 protein is CASSSYSTYEQYF. The CDR3 nucleotides read TGTGCCAGCAGCTCCTATTCTACCTACGAGCAGTACTTC.

The chain links TRBV18 to TRBJ2-3; 9 bases are a match to TRBD1. V lost 6 bases, J lost 6 bases, and 7 bases stayed unmatched. Germline CDR1 KGHSH, CDR2 LQKENI. The CDR3 is made up of 14 amino acids. The CDR3 DNA reads TGTGCCAGCTCGCCTGGACAGGGGCTCGATACGCAGTATTTT. It translates to CASSPGQGLDTQYF.

The chain recombines TRBV9 with TRBJ2-1; no definite D call. Trimming cost V 0 bases and J 10 bases, with 14 bases left between them. This CDR3 has 14 amino acids. CDR1 SGDLS and CDR2 YYNGEE come from the germline V gene. CDR3 nucleotide sequence: TGTGCCAGCAGCGTAGAATTAGCCCAGAGGGAGCAGTTCTTC. Translation gives CASSVELAQREQFF.

The chain carries TRBV5-4 and TRBJ2-3, with TRBD1 matching over 7 bases. CDR3 length: 14 residues. The germline CDR1 and CDR2 sequences are SGHNT and YYREEE (reference sequence). Trimming at V came to 1 base and at J to 4 bases, leaving 3 bases not matched to a gene. The CDR3 is CASSLRGPSDTQYF. In nucleotides, the CDR3 is TGTGCCAGCAGCTTGAGGGGGCCCTCAGATACGCAGTATTTT.